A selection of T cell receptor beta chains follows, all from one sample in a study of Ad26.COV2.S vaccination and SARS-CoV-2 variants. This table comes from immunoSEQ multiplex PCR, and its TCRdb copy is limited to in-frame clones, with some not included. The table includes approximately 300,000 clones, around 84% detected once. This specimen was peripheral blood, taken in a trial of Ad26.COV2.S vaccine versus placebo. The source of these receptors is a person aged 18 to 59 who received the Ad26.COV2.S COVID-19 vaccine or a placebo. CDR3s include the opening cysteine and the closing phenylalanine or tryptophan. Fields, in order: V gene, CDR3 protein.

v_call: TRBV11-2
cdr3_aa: CASSFRMNTEAFF

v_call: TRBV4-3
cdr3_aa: CASSQDEGRPQHF

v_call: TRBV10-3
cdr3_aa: CAIRPGTVGLTDTQYF

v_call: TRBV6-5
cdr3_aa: CASTPTPLREQFF

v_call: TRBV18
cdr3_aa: CASSPEPIGRRLFF

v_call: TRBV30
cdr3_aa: CAWSPRAGYTF

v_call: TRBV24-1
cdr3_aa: CATSDFPGPLLF

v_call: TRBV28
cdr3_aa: CASSFRTGLSLETQYF

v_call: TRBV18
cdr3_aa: CASSPKRRPEAFF

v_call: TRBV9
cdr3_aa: CASSVGGTSAGSNEQFF

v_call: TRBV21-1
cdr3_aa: CASSNTPDRGASNQPQHF

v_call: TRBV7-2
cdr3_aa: CASRGPNTGELFF

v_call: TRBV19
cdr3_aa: CATRTGSGANVLTF

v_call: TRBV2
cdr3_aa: CASSSPGLGSGELFF

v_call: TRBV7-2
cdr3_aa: CASSLYGGQVIAANYGYTF

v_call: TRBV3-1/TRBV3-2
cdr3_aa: CASSPPGGAENTEAFF

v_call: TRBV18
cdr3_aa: CASSPARGSEAFF

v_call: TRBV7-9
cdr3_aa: CASSLLAGGPNEQFF

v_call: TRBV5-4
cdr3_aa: CASNARGGYTEAFF

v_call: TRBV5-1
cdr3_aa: CASSFLTSGGLDTQYF

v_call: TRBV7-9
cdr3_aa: CASSSQGKLVANTGELFF

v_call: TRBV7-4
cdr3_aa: CASSLVSGFDQPQHF

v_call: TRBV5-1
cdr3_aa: CASMEGQGGRNEQFF

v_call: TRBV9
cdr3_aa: CASSVSRNNEQFF

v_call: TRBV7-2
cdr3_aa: CASSLAGTGVEKLFF

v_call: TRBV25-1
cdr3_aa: CASRDQALEAFF

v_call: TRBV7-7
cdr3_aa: CASSVNGGNANTGELFF

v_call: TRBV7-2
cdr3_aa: CASSLVQGITEAFF

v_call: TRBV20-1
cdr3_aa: CSASEGNGNTIYF

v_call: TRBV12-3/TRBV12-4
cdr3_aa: CASSASRIHGYTF

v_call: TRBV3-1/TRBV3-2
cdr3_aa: CASSQYRGRLGYTF

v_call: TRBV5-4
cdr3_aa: CASSQNTDTQYF

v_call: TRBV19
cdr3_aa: CASTMGVFSGNTIYF

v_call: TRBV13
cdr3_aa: CASSLGVNTEAFF

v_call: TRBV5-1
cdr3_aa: CASSPPGRSDETQYF

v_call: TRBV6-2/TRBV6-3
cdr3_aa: CASSPVGYGYTF

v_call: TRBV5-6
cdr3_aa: CASSLVDGAGYGYTF

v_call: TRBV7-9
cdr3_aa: CASNTGDTEAFF

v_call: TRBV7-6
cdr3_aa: CASSPQEGSNQPQHF

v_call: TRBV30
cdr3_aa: CAWTAGTGVSRHRF

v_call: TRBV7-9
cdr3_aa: CASSFPGQYNSPLHF

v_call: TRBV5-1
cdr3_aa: CASSPSDGRTNEKLFF

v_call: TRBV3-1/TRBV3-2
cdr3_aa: CASSLNGVRAGELFF

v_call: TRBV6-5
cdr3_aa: CASSRQSGLFF

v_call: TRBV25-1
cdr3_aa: CASSESSGVFGTEAFF